This T cell receptor beta chain was observed in a study of CD8+ T cells in alopecia areata listed by TCRdb under 2018. Study-wide context: The treated patients, all with moderate-to-severe alopecia areata, were enrolled in an open-label pilot trial of oral tofacitinib given at 5 to 10 mg twice daily. Patients received tofacitinib for 6 to 18 months and were then followed off drug for 6 months to check for delayed response and recurrence. To study T cell clonal expansion in alopecia areata, the researchers applied high-throughput TCRbeta sequencing to both the C3H/HeJ mouse model and human patients. In humans, TCRbeta sequencing was performed on scalp tissue and on sorted CD4+ and CD8+ peripheral blood T cells from healthy controls and from patients with patchy or totalis/universalis alopecia areata. Patients on tofacitinib were biopsied at baseline and after 4 and 24 weeks of treatment, and several of the patients also had a later scalp biopsy. Scalp clonality was compared across normal scalp (n=4), patchy alopecia areata scalp (n=8), and alopecia totalis/universalis scalp (n=8). The RNA source kit depended on sample type: the PAXgene miRNA kit for fixed scalp, the miRNeasy kit for PBMCs, and the RNeasy kit for mouse skin. TCRbeta CDR3 regions were amplified by immunoSEQ multiplex PCR using 35 Vbeta forward and 13 Jbeta reverse primers.

Read against the paper, the sample's time point label means: baseline before oral tofacitinib. Lesional scalp punch biopsies and peripheral blood were obtained from alopecia areata patients. PBMCs were isolated by density centrifugation and stained for CD3, CD4 and CD8, after which CD4+ and CD8+ T cells were sorted on a FACSAria. The library was prepared using the immunoSEQ multiplex PCR assay. RNA was extracted from all samples and reverse transcribed into cDNA, which served as template for TCR sequencing. First-strand cDNA was synthesized with SuperScript III using a 2:1 mix of oligo-dT and random hexamers. A synthetic immune receptor repertoire was used to measure amplification bias, and any remaining bias was corrected computationally. From the authors' description of their analysis: Raw reads were preprocessed for error removal, and CDR3 was defined according to IMGT conventions as running from the conserved cysteine to phenylalanine. Clonality was computed as 1 minus the Shannon entropy, with the entropy normalized by log2 of the number of productive unique TCRs. Scalp TCRbeta sequences were cross-referenced with sorted blood CD4 and CD8 repertoires so that the CD4 or CD8 identity of scalp clones could be inferred. TCRdb holds this immuneACCESS table with in-frame rearrangements only. Some clones are missing; in checked studies, unresolved V genes explain under half, and the rest has no known cause. That table furnishes V, J and clone size, whereas the DNA furnished D and trimming. The table for this sample lists some 240,000 clones; more than 45% of them were counted only once. The top ten hold 0.45% of the sample.

Measured from the cysteine to the phenylalanine, the CDR3 is 14 residues long. The kept DNA is CDR3 alone, 42 bases in frame from the first base. V is reduced by 2 bases and J by 1 base, leaving a spacing of 9 bases between them. The germline V gene gives CDR1 as SGHRS and CDR2 as YFSETQ. As regards this clone: Its cognate antigen has yet to be identified. No base quality values were provided; no much bigger clone lies one nucleotide off.

Findings and caveats that apply to the study as a whole: Compared with mice, TCR sequences shared between patients were less clear, possibly partly because of HLA diversity across the patient population. Resident alphabeta T cells in normal human skin are also sequenced, complicating scalp TCR repertoire analysis, unlike mouse skin dominated by gammadelta T cells. Higher clonality and more expanded CD8+ clones were observed in lesional scalp than in normal scalp, particularly in alopecia totalis/universalis, a finding suggestive of antigenic drive.

The rearrangement joined TRBV5-1 to TRBJ1-1, with no confidently assigned D gene. Sequencing was performed on CD4+ T cells sorted from blood, taken at week 0. This clonotype originated in a human donor with alopecia areata. The DNA sequence reads TGCGCCAGCAGCTTTTCGGATGCGAACACTGAAGCTTTCTTT. Translated, it gives CASSFSDANTEAFF.